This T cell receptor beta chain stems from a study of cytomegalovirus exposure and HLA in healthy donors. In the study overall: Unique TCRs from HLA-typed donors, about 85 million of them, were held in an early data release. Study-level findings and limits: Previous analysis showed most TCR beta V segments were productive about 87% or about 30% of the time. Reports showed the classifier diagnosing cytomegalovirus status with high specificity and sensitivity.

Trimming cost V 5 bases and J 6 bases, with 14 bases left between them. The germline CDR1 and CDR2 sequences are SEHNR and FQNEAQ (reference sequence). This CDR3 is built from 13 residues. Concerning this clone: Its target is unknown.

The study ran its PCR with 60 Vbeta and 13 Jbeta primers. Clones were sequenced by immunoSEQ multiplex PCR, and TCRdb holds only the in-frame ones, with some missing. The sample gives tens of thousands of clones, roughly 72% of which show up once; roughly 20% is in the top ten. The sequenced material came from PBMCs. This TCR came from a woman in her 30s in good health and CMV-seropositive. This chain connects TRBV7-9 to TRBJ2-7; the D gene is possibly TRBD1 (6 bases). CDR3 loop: CASSITGLSEQYF. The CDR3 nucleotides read TGTGCCAGCAGCATAACAGGGTTATCCGAGCAGTACTTC.